This T cell receptor (beta chain) was observed in a study of blood T cell repertoires in COVID-19. Looking at the study overall: The study drew acute and convalescent COVID-19 samples from the United States, Italy and Spain. In each case, the material was cDNA or gDNA derived from T cells, B-cell-depleted T cells, or PBMCs.

Two negative PCRs, clearance, or symptom resolution were required of recovered Cohort 3 donors. Only in-frame clones appear in the TCRdb table, and some are missing; sequencing was by immunoSEQ multiplex PCR. The data show roughly 310,000 clones, with about 88% seen just once and around a tenth held by the top ten. This CDR3 is built from 16 residues. In germline, CDR1 is MNHNS, CDR2 SASEGT. The J segment lost 6 bases and the V segment lost 1 base, leaving 8 bases of the junction unmatched. In its sample, this clone was seen a few times. The rearrangement links TRBV6-1 to TRBJ2-7, with TRBD2 identical over 11 bases. Sequenced material: PBMCs or T cells enriched from blood (not recorded which). The TCR was taken from a woman aged 35 to 49 who had recovered from COVID-19. The CDR3 sequence is CASSEGVAGGPAEQYF. The CDR3 DNA sequence: TGTGCCAGCAGTGAAGGGGTAGCGGGAGGGCCCGCCGAGCAGTACTTC.